These 10 T cell receptor beta chains were all obtained from the same sample, sequenced in a study of blood T cell repertoires in COVID-19. Sequenced by immunoSEQ multiplex PCR; TCRdb stores in-frame clones only, minus some. The profile covers more than 40,000 clones, with 86% appearing a single time and under 4% taken by the ten largest. Sequencing was performed on PBMCs or T cells enriched from blood (not recorded which). These receptors came from a woman in her forties or fifties who had recovered from COVID-19.

This chain links TRBV19 with TRBJ1-5; D may be TRBD1 (5 bases). V lost 6 bases, J lost 0 bases, and 15 bases lay in between. Germline CDR1 and CDR2: LNHDA and SQIVND (reference sequence). The CDR3 is made up of 16 amino acids. Here the CDR3 reads CASSETVRHSNQPQHF. The DNA of the CDR3 is TGTGCCAGTAGCGAGACAGTTAGACATAGCAATCAGCCCCAGCATTTT.

The genes are TRBV5-5 and TRBJ2-5; D is possibly TRBD2 (7 bases). Germline V gene sequence: CDR1 SGHKS, CDR2 YYEKEE (reference sequence). This CDR3 contains 16 residues. V lost 4 bases to trimming and J lost 4 bases, with 20 bases between them. The CDR3 protein is CASSPGAAGAAETQYF. The CDR3 coding sequence is TGTGCCAGCAGCCCCGGGGCGGCGGGGGCAGCAGAGACCCAGTACTTC.

This clone showed up just a few times. This rearrangement joins TRBV27 to TRBJ2-1; 10 nucleotides agree with TRBD1. Unmatched junction bases numbered 4, after V lost 6 bases and J lost 5 bases. CDR1 MNHEY and CDR2 SMNVEV come from the germline V gene (reference sequence). The length of the CDR3 is 14 residues. The CDR3 coding sequence is TGTGCCAGCAGCTGGGACAGGGGTAACAATGAGCAGTTCTTC. Translating gives CASSWDRGNNEQFF.

The chain uses TRBV5-6 and TRBJ1-2; TRBD1 agrees at 12 bases. The CDR3 totals 14 residues. Germline assignment: CDR1 SGHDT and CDR2 YYEEEE. With 4 bases clipped from V and 8 bases from J, the junction kept 6 bases outside the gene matches. DNA for the CDR3: TGTGCCAGCAGCCCCCGGGACAGGGGGCTAGGCTACACCTTC. Amino acid sequence: CASSPRDRGLGYTF.

The chain joins TRBV28 to TRBJ1-2, with D tentatively TRBD1 (6 bases). The germline V gene encodes CDR1 MDHEN and CDR2 SYDVKM. The V and J ends lost 1 base and 6 bases respectively, with 24 bases between them. CDR3 length equals 18 residues. The CDR3 region has the DNA TGTGCCAGCAGTTTATTTGGGGGGGGGCCGGTCTCAGCCCATGGCTACACCTTC. Residues: CASSLFGGGPVSAHGYTF.

This chain joins TRBV6-5 and TRBJ1-1; 7 bases align to TRBD1. The V gene end was trimmed by 7 bases and the J gene end by 3 bases; junction bases not matched to a gene: 5. The germline V gene has CDR1 MNHEY and CDR2 SVGAGI. The CDR3 length is 13 residues. For the CDR3, the DNA is TGTGCCAGCACCCACAGGGGAGACACTGAAGCTTTCTTT. Protein: CASTHRGDTEAFF.

This clone came up a few times. This sequence joins TRBV12-2 and TRBJ2-7; the table assigns TRBD2, which was not confirmed against the DNA. TRBV12-2 is classified as a pseudogene. The CDR3 length is 15 residues. The CDR3 protein is CASRVFPTELYEQYF. For the CDR3, the DNA is TGTGCAAGTCGGGTTTTTCCGACGGAGCTCTACGAGCAGTACTTC.

This clone was counted a few times. The chain carries TRBV6-2 or TRBV6-3 and TRBJ2-7, with D unclear. V was trimmed by 2 bases and J by 3 bases, leaving 5 bases between them. The CDR3 is 12 residues long. Per the germline V gene, CDR1 is MNHEY and CDR2 is SVGEGT. The CDR3 region has the DNA TGTGCCAGCAGTTACCAGGACTACGAGCAGTACTTC. Translating it yields CASSYQDYEQYF.

V usage is TRBV28 and J usage is TRBJ2-5; D may be TRBD1 (6 bases). Germline CDR1 is MDHEN and CDR2 is SYDVKM. The CDR3 length is 16 residues. V was clipped by 6 bases and J by 7 bases, with 24 bases between them. The chain's CDR3 is CASSRPTDRTRRTQYF. The CDR3 DNA follows: TGTGCCAGCAGCCGCCCGACGGACAGAACAAGACGGACCCAGTACTTC.

A few counts support this clone. This chain connects TRBV5-1 to TRBJ2-5; D unresolved. The V and J ends lost 5 bases and 2 bases respectively, with 13 bases between them. From germline, CDR1 is SGHRS and CDR2 YFSETQ. This CDR3 spans 14 amino acids. CDR3 loop: CASRKSGGQETQYF. CDR3 DNA: TGCGCCAGCAGAAAATCGGGTGGGCAAGAGACCCAGTACTTC.